These T cell receptor beta chains were read from a single sample in a study of blood T cell repertoires in COVID-19. Clones were sequenced by immunoSEQ multiplex PCR, and TCRdb holds only the in-frame ones, with some missing. The profile shows 150,000 to 160,000 clones, about four fifths of them singletons. The source material was peripheral blood. The receptors derive from a man aged 55-75 years with acute or convalescent COVID-19. Both conserved end residues are part of each CDR3. A D gene is named only where the DNA matches it firmly. Size tells how often a clone was seen (once, few, many) or the class of an expanded clone, and some rows leave it out.

v_gene	abundance	d_gene	j_gene	CDR3nt	CDR3aa
TRBV28	.	TRBD2	TRBJ2-1	TGTGCCAGCGGTTGGACTAGCGGGAGAAGCTCCTACAATGAGCAGTTCTTC	CASGWTSGRSSYNEQFF
TRBV3-1/TRBV3-2	.	.	TRBJ2-2	TGTGCCAGCAACTCAGGCCCGAACACCGGGGAGCTGTTTTTT	CASNSGPNTGELFF
TRBV4-2	.	.	TRBJ1-4	TGTGCCAGCAGCCAAGACAGGTCAACTAATGAAAAACTGTTTTTT	CASSQDRSTNEKLFF
TRBV18	few	TRBD2	TRBJ2-2	TGTGCCAGCTCACCAAGACTAGCGGGAACCGGGGAGCTGTTTTTT	CASSPRLAGTGELFF
TRBV4-3	.	TRBD1	TRBJ1-1	TGCGCCAGCAGCCCGGGACAGAGAAACACTGAAGCTTTCTTT	CASSPGQRNTEAFF
TRBV23-1	.	.	TRBJ1-5	TGCGCCAGCAGTCAAGTCCGGGGGGCGGCCAATCAGCCCCAGCATTTT	CASSQVRGAANQPQHF
TRBV27	.	TRBD1	TRBJ2-2	TGTGCCAGCAGCCGGGACAGGGGACGAAGTTTCTCCGGGGAGCTGTTTTTT	CASSRDRGRSFSGELFF
TRBV5-1	.	TRBD2	TRBJ2-1	TGCGCCAGCAGCTTGGGCGGGAGCGGGTCCTACAATGAGCAGTTCTTC	CASSLGGSGSYNEQFF
TRBV19	many	TRBD1	TRBJ2-2	TGTGCCAGTAAAGGGACAGGGGTGAACACCGGGGAGCTGTTTTTT	CASKGTGVNTGELFF
TRBV9	.	TRBD1	TRBJ2-6	TGTGCCAGCAGCCCGAGGACAGGGGCGACCTCTGGGGCCAACGTCCTGACTTTC	CASSPRTGATSGANVLTF
TRBV5-1	.	TRBD1	TRBJ1-4	TGCGCCAGCAGCTTACAGGGGGTAACTAATGAAAAACTGTTTTTT	CASSLQGVTNEKLFF